This TCR beta chain was profiled in a study of T cell responses to AZD1222 COVID-19 vaccine. The study, taken as a whole, reports: Clonal diversity was possibly underestimated; the donors were predominantly white British and more often female. CD4 TCRs associated with vaccination spanned spike, dominating at 160-218 and 743-854. After two AZD1222 doses, spike-specific TCR breadth and depth rose versus day 0. Of the AZD1222 recipients, only 5 to 7 were seropositive at baseline.

Generated by immunoSEQ multiplex PCR, the TCRdb table keeps only in-frame clones and is missing some. This sample carries 90,000 to 150,000 clones, around nine tenths of them seen once, and the ten largest clones take 2.4%. The germline gives CDR1 SGDLS, CDR2 YYNGEE. The ends were cut back, 0 bases at V and 4 bases at J, with 14 bases in the middle. The CDR3 is made up of 16 amino acids. Turning to this clone: No antigen is known for it. Within the sample, other DNA sequences also encode this same CDR3.

The sequenced sample was peripheral blood, obtained on day 0 of AZD1222 vaccination. The TCR was taken from an adult in good health. The rearrangement links TRBV9 to TRBJ2-1; weak D call: TRBD2 (5 bases). The CDR3 region has the DNA TGTGCCAGCAGCGTAGCGGGCCAACGGGGTTACAATGAGCAGTTCTTC. It is translated as CASSVAGQRGYNEQFF.